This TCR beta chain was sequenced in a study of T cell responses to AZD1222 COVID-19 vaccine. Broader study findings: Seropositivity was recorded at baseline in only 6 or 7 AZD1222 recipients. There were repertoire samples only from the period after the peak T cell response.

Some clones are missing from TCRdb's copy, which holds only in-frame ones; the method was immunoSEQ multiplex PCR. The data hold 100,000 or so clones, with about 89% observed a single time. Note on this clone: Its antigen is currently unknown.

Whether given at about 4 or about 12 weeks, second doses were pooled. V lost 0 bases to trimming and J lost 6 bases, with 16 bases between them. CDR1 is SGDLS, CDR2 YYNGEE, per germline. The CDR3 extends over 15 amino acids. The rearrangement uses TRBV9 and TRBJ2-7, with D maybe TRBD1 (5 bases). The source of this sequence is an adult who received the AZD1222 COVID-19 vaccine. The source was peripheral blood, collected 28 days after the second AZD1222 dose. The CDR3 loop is CASSVGGRALGEQYF. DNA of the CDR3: TGTGCCAGCAGCGTAGGTGGCAGGGCACTCGGCGAGCAGTACTTC.